The subject of this entry is one T cell receptor beta chain. The clone's antigen remains unknown. Base qualities were left out, and no much larger clone turns up one base away. CDR1 and CDR2 (KGHSH, LQKENI) derive from the germline V gene. The cysteine opens and the phenylalanine closes a CDR3 of 16 amino acids. Here the CDR3 DNA is all that survives: 48 bases in frame from base 1. Clipping removes 0 bases from V and 6 bases from J, with 2 as the unmatched junction base count. The sample belongs to a study of T cell changes during pregnancy in multiple sclerosis (dated by TCRdb to about 2019). For the study in its entirety: The study looked at changes in the T cell repertoire across pregnancy in women with multiple sclerosis.

The method behind the library was the immunoSEQ multiplex PCR assay. TCRdb limited this immuneACCESS table to in-frame rearrangements with V and J called. A share of clones is missing; checked studies link under half to unresolved V genes, and the rest is unexplained. Here the sample has about 56,000 clones; roughly 89% occur a single time. Of the sample, over 4% falls within the top ten clones. This TCR was recovered from a human donor whose cells served as feeder cells for cultures in a pregnancy study. The rearrangement combines TRBV18 with TRBJ2-2; 12 central bases correspond to TRBD1. Input material: peripheral blood from another person, used as feeder cells. The nucleotides read TGTGCCAGCTCACCACCGGGACAGGGGGCGTCCGGGGAGCTGTTTTTT. Translated, this is CASSPPGQGASGELFF.